Listed below are T cell receptor beta chains from one sample, sequenced in a study of T cell responses to AZD1222 COVID-19 vaccine. Method: immunoSEQ multiplex PCR; TCRdb's copy keeps in-frame clones and lacks some. The sample has some 96,000 clones, about 88% seen once. The sequences come from peripheral blood, collected 28 days after the second AZD1222 dose. The receptors were sampled from an adult who received the AZD1222 COVID-19 vaccine. CDR3s include the opening cysteine and the closing phenylalanine or tryptophan. D genes are given only for firm matches. The size entry is marked missing in some rows and otherwise reads once, few, many or a size class.

size: .; D: .; J: TRBJ1-1; V: TRBV28; DNA: TGTGCCAGCAGTTTAGTCCGTTCGAAGGGGGCTGAAGCTTTCTTT; CDR3: CASSLVRSKGAEAFF
size: once; D: .; J: TRBJ1-3; V: TRBV5-1; DNA: TGCGCCAGCAGCTTGTATACAGGGCTTAGCTCTGGAAACACCATATATTTT; CDR3: CASSLYTGLSSGNTIYF
size: .; D: TRBD1; J: TRBJ1-1; V: TRBV7-8; DNA: TGTGCCAGCAGCGCGAGGACAGGGGTTAGGAACACTGAAGCTTTCTTT; CDR3: CASSARTGVRNTEAFF
size: .; D: .; J: TRBJ2-7; V: TRBV5-4; DNA: TGTGCCAGCAGCTTGTCCAGATTGTCCTACGAGCAGTACTTC; CDR3: CASSLSRLSYEQYF
size: .; D: TRBD1; J: TRBJ2-5; V: TRBV6-6; DNA: TGTGCCAGCAGTTCTGGACAGGGTAAATACCAAGAGACCCAGTACTTC; CDR3: CASSSGQGKYQETQYF
size: .; D: .; J: TRBJ1-1; V: TRBV18; DNA: TGTGCCAGCTCACCAACGTCCCCTGAAGCTTTCTTT; CDR3: CASSPTSPEAFF
size: .; D: .; J: TRBJ1-1; V: TRBV18; DNA: TGTGCCAGCTCAGAGGGACAGAACACTGAAGCTTTCTTT; CDR3: CASSEGQNTEAFF
size: .; D: .; J: TRBJ1-2; V: TRBV18; DNA: TGTGCCAGCTCACCGAGGGTGGAAGTCGGTGGCTACACCTTC; CDR3: CASSPRVEVGGYTF
size: .; D: .; J: TRBJ2-2; V: TRBV7-9; DNA: TGTGCCAGCAGCTTTGGCCCTACAGAGGTCACCGGGGAGCTGTTTTTT; CDR3: CASSFGPTEVTGELFF
size: .; D: .; J: TRBJ1-2; V: TRBV5-1; DNA: TGCGCCAGCAGCTTGGTTGCCCCTAGGGCAAACTATGGCTACACCTTC; CDR3: CASSLVAPRANYGYTF
size: .; D: .; J: TRBJ1-4; V: TRBV7-9; DNA: TGTGCCAGCAGCTTAGCGCATGGGCTCGCTAATGAAAAACTGTTTTTT; CDR3: CASSLAHGLANEKLFF
size: .; D: .; J: TRBJ2-6; V: TRBV7-2; DNA: TGTGCCAGCAGCTTAGCGGTCGTAGTTAGGGCCAACGTCCTGACTTTC; CDR3: CASSLAVVVRANVLTF
size: .; D: .; J: TRBJ2-1; V: TRBV27; DNA: TGTGCCAGCAGTTTGCGGGACGGGAGCTCCTACAATGAGCAGTTCTTC; CDR3: CASSLRDGSSYNEQFF
size: .; D: .; J: TRBJ1-1; V: TRBV11-3; DNA: TGTGCCAGCAGGGAAAGTATGTTCACTGAAGCTTTCTTT; CDR3: CASRESMFTEAFF
size: few; D: .; J: TRBJ2-7; V: TRBV15; DNA: TGTGCCACCAGCAATCAAGACGGATACGAGCAGTACTTC; CDR3: CATSNQDGYEQYF
size: .; D: .; J: TRBJ2-5; V: TRBV12-5; DNA: TGTGCTAGTGCTCCGGGACTGAACCAAGAGACCCAGTACTTC; CDR3: CASAPGLNQETQYF
size: .; D: .; J: TRBJ1-1; V: TRBV29-1; DNA: TGCAGCGTGGGGGCAGGGGACACTGAAGCTTTCTTT; CDR3: CSVGAGDTEAFF
size: .; D: TRBD1; J: TRBJ2-5; V: TRBV19; DNA: TGTGCCAGTAGTATCGGACAGGGCCAAGAGACCCAGTACTTC; CDR3: CASSIGQGQETQYF
size: .; D: .; J: TRBJ2-1; V: TRBV7-3; DNA: TGTGCCAGCAGCCCCGGGGGACACTACTCCTACAATGAGCAGTTCTTC; CDR3: CASSPGGHYSYNEQFF
size: .; D: TRBD2; J: TRBJ2-4; V: TRBV4-1; DNA: TGCGCCAGCAGCCTTAGCGGGAGCGGCGAAAACATTCAGTACTTC; CDR3: CASSLSGSGENIQYF
size: .; D: .; J: TRBJ1-4; V: TRBV27; DNA: TGTGCCAGCAGCAAAACCCTACCATCCGGGGTAAAACTGTTTTTT; CDR3: CASSKTLPSGVKLFF
size: .; D: .; J: TRBJ2-1; V: TRBV7-8; DNA: TGTGCCAGCAGCTTCTTAGCGTACAATGAGCAGTTCTTC; CDR3: CASSFLAYNEQFF
size: .; D: TRBD1; J: TRBJ2-7; V: TRBV4-1; DNA: TGCGCCAGCAGCCCTGACAGGGCGTGGTACGAGCAGTACTTC; CDR3: CASSPDRAWYEQYF
size: few; D: .; J: TRBJ1-5; V: TRBV19; DNA: TGTGCCAGTAGTATAGAAGCAGGGTCGGGTCAGCCCCAGCATTTT; CDR3: CASSIEAGSGQPQHF